This entry describes one T cell receptor beta chain. CDR1 is SGHTS, CDR2 YDEGEE, per germline. This CDR3 is 15 amino acids long. The V end was cut by 4 bases, the J end by 0 bases, with 11 bases between. The data were taken from a study of OX40 agonist ivuxolimab in advanced cancers. TCRdb's copy holds only in-frame clones and misses some; the assay was immunoSEQ multiplex PCR. Among approximately 45,000 clones, approximately 83% were seen once, and the ten largest hold about 16%. The source of this sequence is an adult with an advanced solid tumor such as melanoma, head and neck, liver or kidney cancer. This specimen was CD4+ or CD8+ T cells sorted from blood, taken in a trial of the OX40 agonist ivuxolimab. V gene TRBV5-8 combines with J gene TRBJ1-3; D gene ambiguous. The CDR3 DNA is TGTGCCAGCAGCCTACAAGGCCTCTCTGGAAACACCATATATTTT. Its protein is CASSLQGLSGNTIYF. The whole variable domain, remainder taken from reference TRBV5-8 and TRBJ1-3, is EAGVTQSPTHLIKTRGQQATLRCSPISGHTSVYWYQQALGLGLQFLLWYDEGEERNRGNFPPRFSGRQFPNYSSELNVNALELEDSALYLCASSLQGLSGNTIYFGEGSWLTVV.